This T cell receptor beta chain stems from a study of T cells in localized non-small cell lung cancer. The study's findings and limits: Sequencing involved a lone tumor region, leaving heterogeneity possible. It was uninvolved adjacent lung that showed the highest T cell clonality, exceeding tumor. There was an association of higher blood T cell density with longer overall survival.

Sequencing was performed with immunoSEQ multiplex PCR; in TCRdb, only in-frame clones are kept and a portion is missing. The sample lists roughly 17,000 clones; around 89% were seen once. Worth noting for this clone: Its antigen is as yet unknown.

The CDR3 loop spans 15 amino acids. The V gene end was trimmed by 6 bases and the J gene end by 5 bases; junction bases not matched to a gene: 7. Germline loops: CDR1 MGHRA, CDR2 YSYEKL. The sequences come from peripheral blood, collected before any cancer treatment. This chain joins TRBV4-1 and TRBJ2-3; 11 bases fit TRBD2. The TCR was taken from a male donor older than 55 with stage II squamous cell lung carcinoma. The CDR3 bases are TGCGCCAGCAGATGGCTAGCGGGAGGTAAAGATACGCAGTATTTT. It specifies CASRWLAGGKDTQYF.